This TCR beta chain stems from a study of OX40 agonist ivuxolimab in advanced cancers. Produced via immunoSEQ multiplex PCR; TCRdb's table is partial and in-frame only. The sample contains about 94,000 clones, over 75% of which appear only once. Trimming stripped 4 bases from V and 0 bases from J, with 12 bases between. The CDR3 sequence is 15 residues long. CDR1 is SGHRS, CDR2 YFSETQ, per germline. The sample in question was CD4+ or CD8+ T cells sorted from blood, obtained in a trial of the OX40 agonist ivuxolimab. The V and J genes are TRBV5-1 and TRBJ2-3; tentatively, D is TRBD2 (5 bases). This TCR was recovered from an adult with an advanced solid tumor such as melanoma, head and neck, liver or kidney cancer. Written as DNA, the CDR3 is TGCGCCAGCAGCCCCCAAACGGGGAGCACAGATACGCAGTATTTT. Encoded protein: CASSPQTGSTDTQYF.